This T cell receptor beta chain emerged from a study of T and B cells in COVID-19 patients. Study in general: In the active-infection cohort, about 90% of the roughly 20 patients had comorbidities linked to unfavorable COVID-19 outcome.

This clonotype was picked up many times. Multiplex PCR with BIOMED2 TRB-A/B primer pools amplified TRB rearrangements. TCRdb used MiXCR to reprocess the multiplex PCR reads, holding one entry per CDR3 protein. The sample holds 6,000 to 9,000 distinct CDR3 sequences; roughly 25% are singletons and the top ten take roughly 17%. Each TRB amplification used roughly 220-550 ng of genomic DNA from blood. The source of this sequence is a human donor with active COVID-19. The specimen was blood.

The CDR3 here is CASSRRTDAYEQYF. DNA for the CDR3: TGTGCCAGCAGCAGAAGGACGGATGCCTACGAGCAGTACTTC. The chain joins TRBV6-5 to TRBJ2-7; unclear D gene. Per the germline V gene, CDR1 is MNHEY and CDR2 is SVGAGI. V was trimmed by 6 bases and J by 2 bases, leaving 14 bases between them. This CDR3 comprises 14 residues.